This T cell receptor (beta chain) was profiled in a study of blood T cell repertoires in COVID-19. Generated by immunoSEQ multiplex PCR, the TCRdb table keeps only in-frame clones and is missing some. The sample yields some 170,000 clones, approximately 80% seen once. Germline CDR1 SGHRS, CDR2 YFSETQ. CDR3 length equals 14 residues. With V trimmed by 0 bases and J by 7 bases, 3 bases remained unmatched. This receptor was obtained from a woman in her thirties or forties with COVID-19, enrolled during active disease. The sample was peripheral blood. This chain uses TRBV5-1 with TRBJ1-4; 7 nucleotides line up with TRBD1. For the CDR3, the DNA is TGCGCCAGCAGCTTGGTCGAGGGGGCTGAAAAACTGTTTTTT. Translating it yields CASSLVEGAEKLFF.